This T cell receptor (beta chain) was obtained from a study of blood T cell repertoires in COVID-19. Whole-study context: There were acute and convalescent COVID-19 samples, and they came from the United States, Italy and Spain. The analysed material was cDNA or gDNA that came from T cells, B-cell-depleted T cells, or PBMCs.

In germline, CDR1 is LNHDA, CDR2 SQIVND (reference sequence). The CDR3 length is 16 residues. V was trimmed by 7 bases and J by 0 bases, leaving 16 bases between them. Original data processing: Estimated nucleated cell counts came from reference gene primer amplification. Sequencing used immunoSEQ multiplex PCR; TCRdb keeps in-frame clones, though not all of them. V, J and clone size derive from that table, while D and trimming were established from the DNA sequence. The sample holds tens of thousands of clones, 80% to 90% seen once. The chain couples TRBV19 to TRBJ1-5, with TRBD1 as a possible D gene (5 bases). The source material was peripheral blood. This TCR was sampled from a human donor in a cohort sampled during active COVID-19. This chain's CDR3 is CASTSQAEYSNQPQHF. For the CDR3, the DNA is TGTGCCAGTACCTCACAGGCGGAATATAGCAATCAGCCCCAGCATTTT.